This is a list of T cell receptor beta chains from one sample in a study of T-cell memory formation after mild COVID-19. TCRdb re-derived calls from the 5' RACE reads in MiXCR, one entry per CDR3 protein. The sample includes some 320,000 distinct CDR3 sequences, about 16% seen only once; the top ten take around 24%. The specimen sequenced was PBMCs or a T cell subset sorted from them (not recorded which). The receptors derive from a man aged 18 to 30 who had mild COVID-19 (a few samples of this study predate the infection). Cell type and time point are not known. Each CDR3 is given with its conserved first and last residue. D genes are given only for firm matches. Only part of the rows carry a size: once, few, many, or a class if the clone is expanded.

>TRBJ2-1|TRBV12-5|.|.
TGTGATAGTGGTTTCGGGGGTACGTACAATGAGCAGTTCTTC
CDSGFGGTYNEQFF
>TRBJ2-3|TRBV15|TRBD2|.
TGTGCCACCAGCACTAGCGGGGGCCCCACAGATACGCAGTATTTT
CATSTSGGPTDTQYF
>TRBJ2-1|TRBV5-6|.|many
TGTGCCAGCACCACCGAAGAGGTTTACTCCTACAATGAGCAGTTCTTC
CASTTEEVYSYNEQFF
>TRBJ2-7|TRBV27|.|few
TGTGCCAGCAGTCGGACAACCTCCTCCTACGAGCAGTACTTC
CASSRTTSSYEQYF
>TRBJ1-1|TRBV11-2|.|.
TGTGCCAGCAGCCCTCTGGGCAGGGGTGCTTTCTTT
CASSPLGRGAFF
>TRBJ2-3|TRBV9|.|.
TGTGCCAGCAGCGGACCTGGGGGTGCAGATACGCAGTATTTT
CASSGPGGADTQYF
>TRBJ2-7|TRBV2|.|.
TGTGCCAGCAGTGTTCTGGCGGGGGCCTCCTACGAGCAGTACTTC
CASSVLAGASYEQYF
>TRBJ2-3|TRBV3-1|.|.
TGTGCCAGCAGCCAAGTTTTCGGAGCCCCCACAGATACGCAGTATTTT
CASSQVFGAPTDTQYF
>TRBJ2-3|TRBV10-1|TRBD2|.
TGCGCCAGCAGTGACCCCAGTAGCGGGGGAGACACAGATACGCAGTATTTT
CASSDPSSGGDTDTQYF
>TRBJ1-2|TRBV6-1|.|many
TGTGCCAGCAAGGACTATGGCTACACCTTC
CASKDYGYTF
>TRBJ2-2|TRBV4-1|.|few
TGCGCCAGCAGCCACCCCAACGGGGGTACCGGGGAGCTGTTTTTT
CASSHPNGGTGELFF
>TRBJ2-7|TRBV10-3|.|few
TGTGCCACCCGGGGACCCACGGAGGACGAGCAGTACTTC
CATRGPTEDEQYF
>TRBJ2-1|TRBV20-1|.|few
TGCAGTGCTGCGGGGTCCTACAATGAGCAGTTCTTC
CSAAGSYNEQFF
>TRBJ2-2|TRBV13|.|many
TGTGCCAGCAGCTTAGTGGCCAACGGGGAGCTGTTTTTT
CASSLVANGELFF
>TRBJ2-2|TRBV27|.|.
TGTGCCAGCAGTTTACGGAGCATTAACACCGGGGAGCTGTTTTTT
CASSLRSINTGELFF
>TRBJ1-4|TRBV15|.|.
TGTGCCACCAGCAGAGATGGGATTCGCACTAATGAAAAACTGTTTTTT
CATSRDGIRTNEKLFF
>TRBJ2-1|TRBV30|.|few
TGTGCCCGGATCCTAGGGAATGAGCAGTTCTTC
CARILGNEQFF
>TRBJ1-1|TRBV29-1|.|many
TGCAGCGTAGGAACAGGTTGGGGCATGAACACTGAAGCTTTCTTT
CSVGTGWGMNTEAFF
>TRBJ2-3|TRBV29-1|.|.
TGCAGCGTCCGGCGGGGAACCGCCACAGATACGGTGTATTTT
CSVRRGTATDTVYF
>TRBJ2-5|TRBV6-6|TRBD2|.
TGTGCCAGCAGAGGGACCAGCGGGGGGTCCGAGACCCAGTACTTC
CASRGTSGGSETQYF
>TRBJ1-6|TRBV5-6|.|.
TGTGCCAGCAGCACCTCGACAGGTACCCTCTATAATTCACCCCTCCACTTT
CASSTSTGTLYNSPLHF
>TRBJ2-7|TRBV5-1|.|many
TGCGCCAGCAGCTTGGCGGAAGAGATCAACTACGAGCAGTACTTC
CASSLAEEINYEQYF
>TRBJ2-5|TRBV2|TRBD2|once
TGTGCCACTCTTACGACTAGCGGGACGGAAGAGACCCAGTACTTC
CATLTTSGTEETQYF
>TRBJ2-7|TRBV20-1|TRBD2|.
TGCAGTGCTAGGGGTCCTAGCGGAGCGACCTTCGAGCAGTACTTC
CSARGPSGATFEQYF
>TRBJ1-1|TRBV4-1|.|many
TGCGCCAGCAGCCACCGGGGGAAGACGGCAGAGGACACTGAAGCTTTCTTT
CASSHRGKTAEDTEAFF
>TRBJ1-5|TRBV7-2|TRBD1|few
TGTGCCAGCAGCTTAGTCAGGGGGGAGCCCCAGCATTTT
CASSLVRGEPQHF
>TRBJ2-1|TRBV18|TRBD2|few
TGTGCCAGCTCACCATTGACTAGCGGGGGTTACAATGAGCAGTTCTTC
CASSPLTSGGYNEQFF
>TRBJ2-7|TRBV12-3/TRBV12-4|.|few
TGTGCCAGCAGCCCCCCCGGGAACGAGCAGTACTTC
CASSPPGNEQYF
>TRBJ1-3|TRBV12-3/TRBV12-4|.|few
TGTGCCAGCAGTTTATCGTCCTCTGGAAACACCATATATTTT
CASSLSSSGNTIYF
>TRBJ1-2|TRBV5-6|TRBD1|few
TGTGCCAGCAGCTCACTTCACCAGAGTCCGGGACAGGGGTCTTTCCCCTATGGCTACACCTTC
CASSSLHQSPGQGSFPYGYTF
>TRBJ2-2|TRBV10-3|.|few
TGTGCCATCAGTGAGTCTTGGGCTATAGCCGGGGAGCTGTTTTTT
CAISESWAIAGELFF
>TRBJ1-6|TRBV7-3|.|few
TGTGCCAGCAGCCCGACAGCAAATTCACCCCTCCACTTT
CASSPTANSPLHF
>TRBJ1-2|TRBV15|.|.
TGTGCCACCAGCAGAGATCGGGGCAAGGCAGGCTATGGCTACACCTTC
CATSRDRGKAGYGYTF
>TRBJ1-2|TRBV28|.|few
TGTGCCAGCAGTAGTCAATGGGGACGGAGGAATGGCTACACCTTC
CASSSQWGRRNGYTF
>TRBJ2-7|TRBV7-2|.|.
TGTGCCAGCAGCTTGTCTGCTAGCGAACCCTACGAGCAGTACTTC
CASSLSASEPYEQYF
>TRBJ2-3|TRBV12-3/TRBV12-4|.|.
TGTGCCAGCAGTCCTCCGGTTAGGGGGACAGATACGCAGTATTTT
CASSPPVRGTDTQYF
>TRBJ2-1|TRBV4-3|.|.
TGCGCCAGCAGCCAAGCGTCGGGCGGGACAGAATACAATGAGCAGTTCTTC
CASSQASGGTEYNEQFF
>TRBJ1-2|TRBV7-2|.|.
TGTGCTTCCCGGAGGGGGGGGTCCGAGGTGGATGGCTACACCTTC
CASRRGGSEVDGYTF
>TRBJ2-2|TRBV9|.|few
TGTGCCAGCAGCGTACTAGATACCGGGGAGCTGTTTTTT
CASSVLDTGELFF
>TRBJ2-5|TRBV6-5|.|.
TGTGCCAGCAGTTACGTTGACTTCCAAGAGACCCAGTACTTC
CASSYVDFQETQYF